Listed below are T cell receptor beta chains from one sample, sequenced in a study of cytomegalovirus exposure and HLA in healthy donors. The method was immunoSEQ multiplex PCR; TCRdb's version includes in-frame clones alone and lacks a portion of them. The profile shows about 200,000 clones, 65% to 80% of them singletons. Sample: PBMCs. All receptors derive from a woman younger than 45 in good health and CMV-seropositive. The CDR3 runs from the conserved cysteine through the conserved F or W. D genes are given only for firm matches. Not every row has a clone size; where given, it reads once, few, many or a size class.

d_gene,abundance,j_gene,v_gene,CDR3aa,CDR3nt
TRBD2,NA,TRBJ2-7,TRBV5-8,CASSLGLAVYASYEQYF,TGTGCCAGCAGCTTGGGGCTAGCGGTATATGCATCCTACGAGCAGTACTTC
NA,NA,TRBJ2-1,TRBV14,CASSQIEFTDRRHNEQFF,TGTGCCAGCAGCCAAATCGAGTTCACAGACCGTCGCCACAATGAGCAGTTCTTC
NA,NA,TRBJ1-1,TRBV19,CASSQPFRDMYTEAFF,TGTGCCAGTAGCCAACCCTTCAGGGATATGTACACTGAAGCTTTCTTT
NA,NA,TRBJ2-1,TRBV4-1,CASSQDPSAFYNEQFF,TGCGCCAGCAGCCAAGACCCCTCAGCGTTTTACAATGAGCAGTTCTTC
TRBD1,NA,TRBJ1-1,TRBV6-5,CASSRQGAGTEAFF,TGTGCCAGCAGCCGACAGGGGGCAGGCACTGAAGCTTTCTTT
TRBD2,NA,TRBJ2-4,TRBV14,CASSPGTSGRHIQYF,TGTGCCAGCAGCCCGGGGACTAGCGGGAGGCACATTCAGTACTTC
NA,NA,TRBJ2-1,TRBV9,CASSANPRGSYNEQFF,TGTGCCAGCAGCGCCAATCCCAGGGGTTCCTACAATGAGCAGTTCTTC
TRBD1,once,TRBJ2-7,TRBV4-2,CASSPRDSTYEQYF,TGTGCCAGCAGCCCACGGGACAGTACCTACGAGCAGTACTTC
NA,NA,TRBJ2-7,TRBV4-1,CASSQETSDYEQYF,TGCGCCAGCAGCCAAGAGACATCGGACTACGAGCAGTACTTC
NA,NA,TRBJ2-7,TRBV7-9,CASSLAPGPQNYEQYF,TGTGCCAGCAGCTTAGCCCCAGGCCCCCAAAACTACGAGCAGTACTTC
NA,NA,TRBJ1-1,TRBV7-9,CASSGRAKAAFF,TGTGCCAGCAGCGGGCGGGCCAAGGCAGCTTTCTTT
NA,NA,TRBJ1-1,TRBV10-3,CAVSRDTEAFF,TGTGCCGTTTCACGGGACACTGAAGCTTTCTTT
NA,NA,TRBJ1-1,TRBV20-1,CSAQGNTEAFF,TGCAGTGCCCAGGGGAACACTGAAGCTTTCTTT
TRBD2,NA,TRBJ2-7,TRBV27,CASSLPGTSAYEQYF,TGTGCCAGCAGTTTACCCGGGACTAGCGCCTACGAGCAGTACTTC
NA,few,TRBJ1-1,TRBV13,CASSQSATEAFF,TGTGCCAGCAGCCAGTCCGCTACTGAAGCTTTCTTT
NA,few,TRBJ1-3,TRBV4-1,CASSLLYPGLNTIYF,TGCGCCAGCAGCCTACTTTACCCAGGCCTAAACACCATATATTTT
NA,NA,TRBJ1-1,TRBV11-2,CASSLPGGPSEAFF,TGTGCCAGCAGCTTACCGGGGGGACCCTCCGAAGCTTTCTTT
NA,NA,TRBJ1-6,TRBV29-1,CSVAQGYNSPLHF,TGCAGCGTTGCCCAGGGCTATAATTCACCCCTCCACTTT
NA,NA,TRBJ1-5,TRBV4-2,CASSQGPQQPQHF,TGTGCCAGCAGCCAGGGGCCTCAGCAGCCCCAGCATTTT
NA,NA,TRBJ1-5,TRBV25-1,CASSGQGQPQHF,TGTGCCAGCAGTGGGCAGGGTCAGCCCCAGCATTTT
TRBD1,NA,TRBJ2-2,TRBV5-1,CASSPLGTANTGELFF,TGCGCCAGCAGTCCCCTAGGGACAGCGAACACCGGGGAGCTGTTTTTT
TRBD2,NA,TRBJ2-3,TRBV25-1,CASSDGTSGRTDTQYF,TGTGCCAGCAGCGATGGGACTAGCGGTCGCACAGATACGCAGTATTTT
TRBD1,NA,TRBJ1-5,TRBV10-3,CAISELFGTGDQPQHF,TGTGCCATCAGTGAGTTATTCGGGACAGGGGATCAGCCCCAGCATTTT
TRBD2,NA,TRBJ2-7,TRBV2,CASSRTSGGLFESEQYF,TGTGCCAGCAGTAGGACTAGCGGGGGCCTCTTCGAGTCCGAGCAGTACTTC